This T cell receptor beta chain appears in the sequencing data of a study of cytomegalovirus exposure and HLA in healthy donors. Study conclusions and caveats: A prior analysis recorded that most TCR beta V segments were productive about 87% or about 30% of the time. TCR beta chains associated with HLA were, in a later analysis, more clonally expanded than equally common others. TCR beta V- and J-gene trimming was later associated with a missense DCLRE1C variant. The authors assumed roughly uniform sequencing depth across donors for presence/absence analyses.

This clone occurred a few times. Its cognate antigen is unknown. PCR used 60 Vbeta primers and 13 Jbeta primers. Method: immunoSEQ multiplex PCR; TCRdb's copy keeps in-frame clones and lacks some. The table records 68,000 or so clones, 80% to 90% of them present only once. The CDR3 runs 18 residues. Germline trimming cut 2 bases from V and 5 bases from J; bases unmatched to any gene: 12. Germline loops: CDR1 SGHVS, CDR2 FQNEAQ. The source material was PBMCs. The chain is built from TRBV7-8 and TRBJ2-3, with 11 bases identical to TRBD2. This clonotype was sampled from a human donor in good health. CDR3 sequence reads: CASSLRKSSGGRGDTQYF. CDR3 nucleotides: TGTGCCAGCAGCTTACGGAAATCTAGCGGGGGGCGTGGAGATACGCAGTATTTT.